This T cell receptor (beta chain) originates from a study of cytomegalovirus exposure and HLA in healthy donors. Germline CDR1 reads SGHDT; CDR2 reads YYEEEE. Trimming shortened V by 4 bases and J by 3 bases, and 10 bases separated the two germline ends. CDR3 length: 13 amino acids. Remarks on this clone: Its antigen is unknown.

Study-wide results and limits: Most of the TCR beta V segments (in an earlier analysis) were productive either about 87% or about 30% of the time.

The primer mix had 60 Vbeta and 13 Jbeta primers. Repertoires were generated with immunoSEQ multiplex PCR, while TCRdb's copy carries only in-frame clones and drops some. Here the sample spans about 140,000 clones, approximately 86% being singletons. The V gene is TRBV5-6, the J gene TRBJ1-2; D is uncertain. The specimen sequenced was PBMCs. The sequence was collected from a woman between 40 and 50 years old in good health and CMV-seronegative. CDR3 region: CASSKVQHYGYTF. CDR3 DNA sequence: TGTGCCAGCAGCAAGGTACAGCACTATGGCTACACCTTC.